These 19 T cell receptor beta chains came from one sample sequenced in a study of blood T cell repertoires in COVID-19. TCRdb keeps only in-frame clones here, not all; method: immunoSEQ multiplex PCR. The table includes around 330,000 clones, 85% detected once. The sequenced sample was PBMCs or T cells enriched from blood (not recorded which). These receptors all come from a young woman who had been exposed to COVID-19.

This chain connects TRBV9 to TRBJ2-7; possibly TRBD1 for D (6 bases). In germline, CDR1 is SGDLS, CDR2 YYNGEE. Trimming removed 0 bases at V and 1 base at J, with 11 bases between. The CDR3 totals 15 residues. CDR3 bases: TGTGCCAGCAGCGTAGGGCAGGGGCAGTCCTACGAGCAGTACTTC. Its translation: CASSVGQGQSYEQYF.

The V call is TRBV5-6, the J call TRBJ1-1; D might be TRBD1 (5 bases). CDR3 length equals 13 residues. Germline CDR1 reads SGHDT; CDR2 reads YYEEEE. Between the trimmed V and J ends, which lost 4 bases and 4 bases, there was a span of 11 bases. This CDR3 reads CASSPGHPTEAFF. The CDR3 nucleotides are TGTGCCAGCAGCCCCGGACACCCCACTGAAGCTTTCTTT.

This chain links TRBV24-1 with TRBJ1-2, with no clear D. V was pared by 4 bases and J by 8 bases, with 16 bases between. CDR1 KGHDR and CDR2 SFDVKD come from the germline V gene. The CDR3 covers 14 residues. The CDR3 protein is CATSDLGVSSGYTF. Here the CDR3 DNA reads TGTGCCACCAGTGACCTGGGAGTTTCTTCGGGCTACACCTTC.

This chain joins TRBV4-2 and TRBJ1-2, with TRBD1 matching 7 bases. The junction had 13 bases not matched to a gene; V was cut back by 0 bases and J by 6 bases. There are 17 residues in the CDR3. CDR1 and CDR2 (germline): LGHNA, YNFKEQ. CDR3 in DNA: TGTGCCAGCAGCCAAGACGACGGGGGACAGCGAAAACATGGCTACACCTTC. Translation: CASSQDDGGQRKHGYTF.

This chain connects TRBV15 to TRBJ2-7; 10 nucleotides agree with TRBD2. Trimming removed 4 bases from V and 0 bases from J; junction bases left unmatched: 0. The CDR3 loop spans 14 amino acids. Looked up from germline, CDR1 is LNHNV and CDR2 is YYDKDF (reference sequence). CDR3: CATSTSGSSYEQYF. The DNA of the CDR3 is TGTGCCACCAGCACTAGCGGGAGCTCCTACGAGCAGTACTTC.

This sequence joins TRBV9 and TRBJ2-7, with D possibly being TRBD2 (6 bases). Trimming cost V 3 bases and J 2 bases, with 18 bases left between them. This CDR3 is built from 16 residues. Germline V lookup: CDR1 SGDLS, CDR2 YYNGEE. As DNA, the CDR3 is TGTGCCAGCAGCGGCGATCTTGGGGGGTCCCCCTACGAGCAGTACTTC. Translating gives CASSGDLGGSPYEQYF.

The chain has TRBV2 and TRBJ2-2; 7 bases match TRBD1. Germline trimming cut 7 bases from V and 5 bases from J; bases unmatched to any gene: 10. CDR1 SNHLY and CDR2 FYNNEI come from the germline V gene. The CDR3 runs 15 residues. The CDR3 DNA follows: TGTGCCAGCAAACTTCAGGCAGGGGGTACCGGGGAGCTGTTTTTT. Translated, it gives CASKLQAGGTGELFF.

V usage is TRBV10-3 and J usage is TRBJ2-1, with 9 bases that match TRBD2. Per the germline V gene, CDR1 is ENHRY and CDR2 is SYGVKD. The CDR3 totals 14 residues. V was pared by 3 bases and J by 6 bases, with 3 bases of the junction left unmatched. The CDR3 DNA reads as TGTGCCATCAGTGAAGGACTAGCGACCAATGAGCAGTTCTTC. Translating it yields CAISEGLATNEQFF.

The V and J genes are TRBV12-5 and TRBJ2-1; D is undetermined. Germline V gene data show CDR1 as LGHNT and CDR2 as FRNRAP. V lost 7 bases and J lost 2, with 9 bases in between. This CDR3 has 13 residues. The DNA of the CDR3 is TGTGCTAGTGCCACCGCGACCTACAATGAGCAGTTCTTC. Translated, it gives CASATATYNEQFF.

The chain combines TRBV28 with TRBJ2-1, with unresolved D. Trimming removed 3 bases at V and 4 bases at J, with 10 bases between. The CDR3 extends over 14 amino acids. Germline V gene data show CDR1 as MDHEN and CDR2 as SYDVKM. In DNA form, the CDR3 reads TGTGCCAGCAGTTTCGTCCAGAAATACAATGAGCAGTTCTTC. Encoded protein: CASSFVQKYNEQFF.

This sequence joins TRBV28 and TRBJ1-4; no clear D gene. Germline values: CDR1 MDHEN, CDR2 SYDVKM. The V gene lost 5 bases and the J gene lost 4 bases, with 17 bases spanning the gap. The CDR3 is 16 residues long. The DNA of the CDR3 is TGTGCCAGCAGTGGCACATCTCCTTCCGATAATGAAAAACTGTTTTTT. It translates to CASSGTSPSDNEKLFF. Full variable domain (missing parts from reference TRBV28 and TRBJ1-4): DVKVTQSSRYLVKRTGEKVFLECVQDMDHENMFWYRQDPGLGLRLIYFSYDVKMKEKGDIPEGYSVSREKKERFSLILESASTNQTSMYLCASSGTSPSDNEKLFFGSGTQLSVL.

CDR3: CASSLPSAAHTEAFF. CDR3 sequence (DNA): TGTGCCAGCAGCTTACCTAGCGCGGCCCACACTGAAGCTTTCTTT. The chain joins TRBV7-9 to TRBJ1-1, with D uncertain. The CDR3 loop spans 15 amino acids. V was shortened by 2 bases and J by 3 bases, with 13 bases between the two germline ends. In germline, CDR1 is SEHNR, CDR2 FQNEAQ (reference sequence).

The chain uses TRBV7-9 and TRBJ1-4; TRBD1 is a possible D gene (6 bases). CDR1 and CDR2 (germline): SEHNR, FQNEAQ (reference sequence). V was clipped by 8 bases and J by 7 bases, with 14 bases between them. The CDR3 is made up of 13 amino acids. CDR3 DNA sequence: TGTGCCAGCGCCAGGGGAGGTGGTGAAAAACTGTTTTTT. Translating gives CASARGGGEKLFF.

The chain uses TRBV7-6 and TRBJ2-3; 15 bases are a match to TRBD2. The CDR3 length is 20 residues. The V and J ends lost 4 bases and 0 bases, in that order; junction bases with no gene match: 11. Germline V gene data show CDR1 as SGHVS and CDR2 as FNYEAQ. The CDR3 coding sequence is TGTGCCAGCAGCTCCGGACTAGCGGGGGGGCCAGGCACTAGCACAGATACGCAGTATTTT. Translated: CASSSGLAGGPGTSTDTQYF.

This chain connects TRBV21-1 to TRBJ1-2; TRBD1 is taken as the D call from the table, unchecked against the DNA. TRBV21-1 is termed a pseudogene. This CDR3 has 15 residues. This CDR3 reads CASSKAAAGGDGYTF. The CDR3 DNA reads TGTGCCAGCAGCAAAGCGGCGGCAGGGGGCGACGGCTACACCTTC.

V is TRBV21-1 and J is TRBJ2-4; the D segment call TRBD2 is taken from the table without a DNA check. TRBV21-1 is marked as a pseudogene. The CDR3 covers 14 residues. CDR3 residues: CASSKVDLKNIQYF. In DNA, the CDR3 is TGTGCCAGCAGCAAAGTTGACTTAAAAAACATTCAGTACTTC.

The V gene is TRBV4-3, the J gene TRBJ2-7; tentative D call: TRBD1 (5 bases). CDR3 size: 13 residues. V dropped 2 bases and J dropped 6 bases, with 11 bases sitting between them. Germline-derived CDR1 and CDR2 are LGHNA and YSLEER. The CDR3 here is CASSQYGASEQYF. The CDR3 nucleotides read TGCGCCAGCAGCCAATATGGGGCAAGCGAGCAGTACTTC.

This clone was detected only once. The V call is TRBV19, the J call TRBJ2-3; TRBD1 might be the D (5 bases). Germline CDR1 and CDR2: LNHDA and SQIVND (reference sequence). V was clipped by 4 bases and J by 1 base, with 9 bases between them. The CDR3 runs to 14 residues. The CDR3 is CASSTGPGTDTQYF. The CDR3, as DNA: TGTGCCAGTAGTACAGGGCCCGGCACAGATACGCAGTATTTT.

The chain carries TRBV24-1 and TRBJ2-1; 9 nucleotides agree with TRBD2. The junction had 5 bases not matched to a gene; V was cut back by 4 bases and J by 2 bases. CDR1 and CDR2 (germline): KGHDR, SFDVKD. The CDR3 covers 16 residues. The CDR3 region is CATSDGLAPAYNEQFF. CDR3 nucleotide sequence: TGTGCCACCAGTGACGGACTAGCGCCGGCCTACAATGAGCAGTTCTTC.